The entry that follows covers one T cell receptor beta chain sequence. These data are taken from a study of CXCR3-negative and CXCR3-positive naive CD8 T cells. Naivety in CD8+ T cells corresponded to a CD45RO-CCR7+CD27+CD95- phenotype. Germline loops: CDR1 SGHRS, CDR2 YFSETQ. CDR3 size: 12 residues. UMI-labeled 5' RACE yielded the TRB cDNA libraries. TCRdb reprocessed the 5' RACE reads and keeps a single row for each CDR3 protein, giving no DNA. This sample contains some 130,000 distinct CDR3 sequences. The TCR originated in a human donor in good health. Some clones in this sample may be carry-over from other donors' samples. The sequencing input was naive CXCR3- CD8+ T cells from blood. The subset was: CD45RO-CCR7+CD27+CD95- naive CD8+ T cells lacking CXCR3 (TNR3-). The V and J genes are TRBV5-1 and TRBJ2-7. This CDR3 reads CASSLVPDEQYF.